The 7 T cell receptor beta chains presented below share a single source sample, sequenced in a study of cytomegalovirus exposure and HLA in healthy donors (dated by TCRdb to about 2017). The library was produced with the immunoSEQ multiplex PCR assay. A mixture of 60 forward primers for TCR Vbeta segments and 13 reverse primers for TCR Jbeta segments was used in the multiplex PCR. As stored in TCRdb, this immuneACCESS dataset retains in-frame rearrangements with V and J assigned. A fraction of the clones does not appear; measured against another copy, unresolved V genes explain less than half of the discrepancy, and the remainder lacks a known reason. This sample has approximately 200,000 clones in its table, and roughly 72% of those were observed once. The ten top clones hold 1.5% to 2% of the sample. Source material: PBMCs. All receptors derive from a man younger than 45 in good health and CMV-seronegative.

The chain links TRBV7-9 to TRBJ2-5; possibly TRBD1 for D (6 bases). V lost 5 bases to trimming and J lost 0 bases, with 10 bases between them. This CDR3 comprises 14 residues. From germline, CDR1 is SEHNR and CDR2 FQNEAQ (reference sequence). The CDR3 sequence: CASSPGEYQETQYF. The CDR3 DNA is TGTGCCAGCAGCCCAGGGGAGTACCAAGAGACCCAGTACTTC.

The rearrangement joins TRBV29-1 to TRBJ2-1; D remains unclear. Trimming took 1 base from V and 14 from J, leaving 15 bases between them. This CDR3 contains 12 residues. Germline V gene sequence: CDR1 SQVTM, CDR2 ANQGSEA. This CDR3 is CSVEGAGLIKFF. CDR3 DNA: TGCAGCGTTGAAGGGGCAGGCCTAATAAAGTTCTTC.

The CDR3 nucleotides are TGCGCCAGCAGCCAAGATTCGGTGGGGAAGGGAGAGGGCGAGCAGTACTTC. This translates into CASSQDSVGKGEGEQYF. The V and J genes are TRBV4-1 and TRBJ2-7, with D tentatively TRBD2 (5 bases). The CDR3 is 17 amino acids. CDR1 and CDR2 (germline): MGHRA, YSYEKL. Between the trimmed V and J ends, which lost 0 bases and 6 bases, there was a span of 21 bases.

The genes are TRBV28 and TRBJ1-1; the D gene is possibly TRBD1 (6 bases). Trimming took 7 bases from V and 4 from J, leaving 16 bases between them. Looked up from germline, CDR1 is MDHEN and CDR2 is SYDVKM. The CDR3 is 14 residues long. CDR3 loop: CASTIGGGTTEAFF. CDR3 nucleotides: TGTGCCAGCACCATAGGGGGGGGTACCACTGAAGCTTTCTTT.

The V and J genes are TRBV6-6 and TRBJ2-7, with D tentatively TRBD1 (5 bases). CDR1 and CDR2 from the germline V gene are MNHNY and SVGAGI (reference sequence). Deletions cut 5 bases from V and 0 bases from J, with 11 bases between. The CDR3 is made up of 14 amino acids. The CDR3 coding sequence is TGTGCCAGCAGTCCTTTGGGGCCCTCCTACGAGCAGTACTTC. Encoded protein: CASSPLGPSYEQYF.

This clone was detected a few times. J is TRBJ2-1 and V is TRBV5-1; TRBD2 matches at 11 bases. The germline gives CDR1 SGHRS, CDR2 YFSETQ. V shed 1 base, J shed 10 bases, and the junction held 13 bases outside the gene matches. This CDR3 comprises 17 residues. Written as DNA, the CDR3 is TGCGCCAGCAGCTTGAGTGGGGGGACTAGCGGCGGAGTAGAGCAGTTCTTC. Translation gives CASSLSGGTSGGVEQFF.

The V call is TRBV15, the J call TRBJ1-1; TRBD1 is a possible D gene (6 bases). V lost 5 bases and J 0 bases, leaving 10 bases between the germline ends. This CDR3 comprises 14 residues. CDR1 LNHNV and CDR2 YYDKDF come from the germline V gene (reference sequence). The CDR3 coding sequence is TGTGCCACCAGCTCAGGGGATATGAACACTGAAGCTTTCTTT. This sequence encodes CATSSGDMNTEAFF.